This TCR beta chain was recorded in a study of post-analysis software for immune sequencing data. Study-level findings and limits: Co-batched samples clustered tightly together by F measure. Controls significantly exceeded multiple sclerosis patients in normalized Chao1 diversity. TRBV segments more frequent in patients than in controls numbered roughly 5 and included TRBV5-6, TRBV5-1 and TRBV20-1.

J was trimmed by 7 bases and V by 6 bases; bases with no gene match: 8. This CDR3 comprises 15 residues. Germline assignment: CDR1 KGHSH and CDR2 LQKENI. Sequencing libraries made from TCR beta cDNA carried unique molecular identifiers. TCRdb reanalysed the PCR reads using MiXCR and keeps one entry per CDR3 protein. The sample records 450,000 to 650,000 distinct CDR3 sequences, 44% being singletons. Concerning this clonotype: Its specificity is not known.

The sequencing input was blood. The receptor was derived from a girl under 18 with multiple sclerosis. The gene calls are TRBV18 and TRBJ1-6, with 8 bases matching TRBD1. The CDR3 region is CASSAGQGLNSPLHF. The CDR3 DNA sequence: TGTGCCAGCTCGGCAGGACAGGGATTGAATTCACCCCTCCACTTT.